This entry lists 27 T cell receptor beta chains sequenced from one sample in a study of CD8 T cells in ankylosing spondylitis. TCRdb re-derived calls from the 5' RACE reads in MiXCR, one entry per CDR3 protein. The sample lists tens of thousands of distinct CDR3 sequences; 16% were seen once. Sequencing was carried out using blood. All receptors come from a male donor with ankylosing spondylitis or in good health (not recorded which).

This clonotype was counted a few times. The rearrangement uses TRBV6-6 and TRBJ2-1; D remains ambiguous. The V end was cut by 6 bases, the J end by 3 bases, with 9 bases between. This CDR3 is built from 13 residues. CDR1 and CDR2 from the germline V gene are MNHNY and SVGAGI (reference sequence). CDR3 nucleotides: TGTGCCAGCAGCCCCCGGATCTACAATGAGCAGTTCTTC. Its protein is CASSPRIYNEQFF.

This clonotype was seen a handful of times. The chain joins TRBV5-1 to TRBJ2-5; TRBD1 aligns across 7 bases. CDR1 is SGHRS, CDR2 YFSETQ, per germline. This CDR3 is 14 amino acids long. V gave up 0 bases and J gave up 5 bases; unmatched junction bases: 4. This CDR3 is CASSLGSGGETQYF. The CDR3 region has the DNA TGCGCCAGCAGCTTGGGATCAGGGGGTGAGACCCAGTACTTC. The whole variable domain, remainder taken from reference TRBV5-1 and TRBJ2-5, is KAGVTQTPRYLIKTRGQQVTLSCSPISGHRSVSWYQQTPGQGLQFLFEYFSETQRNKGNFPGRFSGRQFSNSRSEMNVSTLELGDSALYLCASSLGSGGETQYFGPGTRLLVL.

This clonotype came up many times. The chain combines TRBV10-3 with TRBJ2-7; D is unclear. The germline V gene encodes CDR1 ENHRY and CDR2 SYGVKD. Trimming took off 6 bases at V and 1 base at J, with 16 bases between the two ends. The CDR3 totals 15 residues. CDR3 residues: CAIRNGPPGSYEQYF. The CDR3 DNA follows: TGTGCCATCAGGAACGGGCCCCCCGGATCCTACGAGCAGTACTTC.

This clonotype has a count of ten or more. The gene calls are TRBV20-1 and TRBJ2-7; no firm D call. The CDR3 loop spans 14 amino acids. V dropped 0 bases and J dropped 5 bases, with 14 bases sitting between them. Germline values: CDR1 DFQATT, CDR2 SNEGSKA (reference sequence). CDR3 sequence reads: CSARDIRMGNEQYV. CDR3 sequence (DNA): TGCAGTGCTAGAGATATCCGAATGGGGAACGAGCAGTACGTC.

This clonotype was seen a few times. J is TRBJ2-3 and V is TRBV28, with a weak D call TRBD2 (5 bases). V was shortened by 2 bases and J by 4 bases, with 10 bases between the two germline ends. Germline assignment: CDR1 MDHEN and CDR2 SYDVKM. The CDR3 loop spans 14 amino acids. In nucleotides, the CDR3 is TGTGCCAGCAGTTTAACTAGTATGGCAGATACGCAGTATTTT. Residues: CASSLTSMADTQYF.

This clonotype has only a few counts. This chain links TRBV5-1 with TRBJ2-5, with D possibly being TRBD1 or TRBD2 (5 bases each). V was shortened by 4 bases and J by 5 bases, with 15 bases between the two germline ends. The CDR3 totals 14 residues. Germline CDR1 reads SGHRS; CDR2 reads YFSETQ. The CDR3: CASSQRLGDETQYF. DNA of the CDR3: TGCGCCAGCAGCCAACGCTTGGGGGACGAGACCCAGTACTTC.

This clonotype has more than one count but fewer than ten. Here the CDR3 reads CASSRQGVNEKLFF. Here the CDR3 DNA reads TGTGCCAGCAGTCGACAGGGGGTTAATGAAAAACTGTTTTTT. V usage is TRBV25-1 and J usage is TRBJ1-4; TRBD1 matches 9 bases. CDR1 and CDR2 (germline): MGHDK, SYGVNS. Trimming cost V 5 bases and J 4 bases; bases outside gene matches: 2. The CDR3 runs 14 residues.

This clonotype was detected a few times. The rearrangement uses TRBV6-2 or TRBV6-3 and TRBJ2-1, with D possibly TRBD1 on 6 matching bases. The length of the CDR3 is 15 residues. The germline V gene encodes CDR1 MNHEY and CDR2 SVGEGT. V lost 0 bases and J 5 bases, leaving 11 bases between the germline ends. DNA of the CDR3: TGTGCCAGCAGTTACTCGGGTCAGGGGAACAATGAGCAGTTCTTC. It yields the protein CASSYSGQGNNEQFF.

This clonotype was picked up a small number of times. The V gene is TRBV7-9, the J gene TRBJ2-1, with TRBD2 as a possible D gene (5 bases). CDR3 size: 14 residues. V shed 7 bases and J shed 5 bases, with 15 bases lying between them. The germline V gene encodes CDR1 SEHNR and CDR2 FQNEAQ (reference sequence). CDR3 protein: CASIGIGVDNEQFF. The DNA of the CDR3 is TGTGCCAGCATCGGGATTGGGGTTGACAATGAGCAGTTCTTC.

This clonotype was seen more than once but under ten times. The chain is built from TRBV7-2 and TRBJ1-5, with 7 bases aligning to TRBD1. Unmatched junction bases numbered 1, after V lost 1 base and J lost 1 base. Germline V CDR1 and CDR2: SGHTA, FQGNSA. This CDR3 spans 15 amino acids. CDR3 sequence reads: CASSLGGQSNQPQHF. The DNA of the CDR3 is TGTGCCAGCAGCTTAGGGGGACAGAGCAATCAGCCCCAGCATTTT.

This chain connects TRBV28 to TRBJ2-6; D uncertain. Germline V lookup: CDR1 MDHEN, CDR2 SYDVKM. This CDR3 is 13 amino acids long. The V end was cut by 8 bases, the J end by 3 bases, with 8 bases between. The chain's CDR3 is CASRGDGANVLTF. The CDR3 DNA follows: TGTGCCAGCCGCGGTGATGGGGCCAACGTCCTGACTTTC.

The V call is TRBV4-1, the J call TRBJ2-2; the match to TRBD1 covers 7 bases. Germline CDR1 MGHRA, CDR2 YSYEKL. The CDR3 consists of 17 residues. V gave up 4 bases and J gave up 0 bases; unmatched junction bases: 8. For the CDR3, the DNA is TGCGCCAGCAGCCTCACAACCGGGACAGCGAACACCGGGGAGCTGTTTTTT. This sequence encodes CASSLTTGTANTGELFF.

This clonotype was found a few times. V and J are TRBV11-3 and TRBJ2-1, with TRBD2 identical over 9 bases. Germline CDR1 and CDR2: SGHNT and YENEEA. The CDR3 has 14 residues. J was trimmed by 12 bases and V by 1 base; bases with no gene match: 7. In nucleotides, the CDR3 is TGTGCCAGCAGCTTAGTTGCGGGAGGGCCGACGCAGTTCTTC. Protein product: CASSLVAGGPTQFF.

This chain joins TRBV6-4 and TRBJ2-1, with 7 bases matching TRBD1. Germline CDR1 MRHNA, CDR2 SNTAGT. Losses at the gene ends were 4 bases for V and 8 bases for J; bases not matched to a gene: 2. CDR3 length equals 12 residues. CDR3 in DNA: TGTGCCAGCAGTGGACAGGGCGATGAGCAGTTCTTC. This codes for CASSGQGDEQFF.

The DNA of the CDR3 is TGTGCCAGCACCCTCCAGGAGAACACTGAAGCTTTCTTT. Translation gives CASTLQENTEAFF. The rearrangement links TRBV12-3 or TRBV12-4 to TRBJ1-1; no clear D gene. CDR3 length: 13 amino acids. V was cut by 7 bases and J by 1 base, with 10 bases left in between.

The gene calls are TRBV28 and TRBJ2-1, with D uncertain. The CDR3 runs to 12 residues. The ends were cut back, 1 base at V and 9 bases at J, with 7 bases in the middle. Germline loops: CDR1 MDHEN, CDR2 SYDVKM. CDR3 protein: CASSLLVGEQFF. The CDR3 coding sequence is TGTGCCAGCAGTTTATTGGTGGGTGAGCAGTTCTTC. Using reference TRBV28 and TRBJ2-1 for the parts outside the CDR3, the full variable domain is DVKVTQSSRYLVKRTGEKVFLECVQDMDHENMFWYRQDPGLGLRLIYFSYDVKMKEKGDIPEGYSVSREKKERFSLILESASTNQTSMYLCASSLLVGEQFFGPGTRLTVL.

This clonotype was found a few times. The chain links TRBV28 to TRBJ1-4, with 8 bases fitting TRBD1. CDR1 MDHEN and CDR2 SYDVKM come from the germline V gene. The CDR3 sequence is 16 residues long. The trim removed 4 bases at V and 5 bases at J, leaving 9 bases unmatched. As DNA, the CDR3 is TGTGCCAGCAGTTCGCCTAGGTACAGGGGGAATGAAAAACTGTTTTTT. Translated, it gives CASSSPRYRGNEKLFF.

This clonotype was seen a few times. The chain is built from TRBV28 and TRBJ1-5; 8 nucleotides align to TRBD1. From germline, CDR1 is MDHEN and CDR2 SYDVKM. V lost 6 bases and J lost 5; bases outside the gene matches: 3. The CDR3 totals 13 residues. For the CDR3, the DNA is TGTGCCAGCAGAGGACAGGGCGATCAGCCCCAGCATTTT. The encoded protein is CASRGQGDQPQHF.

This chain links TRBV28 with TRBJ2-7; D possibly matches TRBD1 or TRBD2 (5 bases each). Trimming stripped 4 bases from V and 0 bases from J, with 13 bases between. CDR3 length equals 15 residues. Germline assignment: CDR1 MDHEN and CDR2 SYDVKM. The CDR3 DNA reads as TGTGCCAGCAGTTCCGGGACGAAGAGCTCCTACGAGCAGTACTTC. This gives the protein CASSSGTKSSYEQYF.

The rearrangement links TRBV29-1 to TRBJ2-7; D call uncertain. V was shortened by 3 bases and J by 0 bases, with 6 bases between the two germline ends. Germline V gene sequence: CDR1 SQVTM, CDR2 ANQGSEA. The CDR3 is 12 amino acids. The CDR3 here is CSVELSSYEQYF. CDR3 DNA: TGCAGCGTTGAGTTAAGCTCCTACGAGCAGTACTTC.

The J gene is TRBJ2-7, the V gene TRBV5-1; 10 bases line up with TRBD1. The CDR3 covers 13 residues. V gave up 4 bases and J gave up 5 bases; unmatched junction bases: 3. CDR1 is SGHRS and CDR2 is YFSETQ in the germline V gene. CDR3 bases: TGCGCCAGCAGCCGGGACAGGGGTGACGAGCAGTACGTC. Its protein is CASSRDRGDEQYV.

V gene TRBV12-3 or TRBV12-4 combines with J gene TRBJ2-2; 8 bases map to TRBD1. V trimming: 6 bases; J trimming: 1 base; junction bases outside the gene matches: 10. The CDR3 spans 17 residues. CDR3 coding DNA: TGTGCCAGCAGAACGGGACAGGCGTCTTTGAACACCGGGGAGCTGTTTTTT. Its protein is CASRTGQASLNTGELFF.

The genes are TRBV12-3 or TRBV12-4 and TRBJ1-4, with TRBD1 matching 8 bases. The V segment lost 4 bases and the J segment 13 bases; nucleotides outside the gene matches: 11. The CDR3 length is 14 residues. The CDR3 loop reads CASSSGTGLRSLFF. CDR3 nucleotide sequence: TGTGCCAGCAGTTCCGGGACAGGCCTTAGGTCACTGTTTTTT.

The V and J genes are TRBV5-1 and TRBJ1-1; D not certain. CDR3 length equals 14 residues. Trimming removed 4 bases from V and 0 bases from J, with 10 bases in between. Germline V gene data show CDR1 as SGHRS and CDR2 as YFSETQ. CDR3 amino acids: CASSPEAVNTEAFF. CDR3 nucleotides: TGCGCCAGCAGCCCGGAGGCCGTGAACACTGAAGCTTTCTTT.

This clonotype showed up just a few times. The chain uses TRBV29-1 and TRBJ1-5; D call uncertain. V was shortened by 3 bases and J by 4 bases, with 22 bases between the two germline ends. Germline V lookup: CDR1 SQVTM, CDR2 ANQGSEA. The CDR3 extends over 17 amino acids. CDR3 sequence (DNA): TGCAGCGTTGACCCCCGACGGAGGTGTACCCTAAATCAGCCCCAGCATTTT. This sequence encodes CSVDPRRRCTLNQPQHF.

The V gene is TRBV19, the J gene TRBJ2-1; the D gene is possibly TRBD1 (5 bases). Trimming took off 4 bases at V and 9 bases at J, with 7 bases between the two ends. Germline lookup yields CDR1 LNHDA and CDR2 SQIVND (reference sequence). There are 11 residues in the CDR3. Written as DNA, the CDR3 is TGTGCCAGTAGTAGGGGCCGTGAGCAGTTCTTC. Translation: CASSRGREQFF.

The CDR3 DNA reads TGTGCCACCAGCAGAGATTCTTTTGGGCAGTTCTTC. Translated, it gives CATSRDSFGQFF. The chain links TRBV15 to TRBJ2-1; D uncertain. Trimming pared 0 bases from V and 12 bases from J, leaving 9 bases between. This CDR3 has 12 amino acids. Germline lookup yields CDR1 LNHNV and CDR2 YYDKDF (reference sequence).